Described below is a single TCR beta chain sequence and its context. The antigen remains unidentified. This sample was taken from a study of cytomegalovirus exposure and HLA in healthy donors. Researchers ran the PCR with 60 Vbeta and 13 Jbeta primers. Libraries were prepared by immunoSEQ multiplex PCR; TCRdb keeps only in-frame clonotypes and omits some of them. The profile shows about 140,000 clones, 70% of them singletons. The CDR3 has 13 amino acids. The ends were cut back, 4 bases at V and 0 bases at J, with 7 bases in the middle. Findings and limits, study-wide: The study flagged approximately 180 TCR beta chains as cytomegalovirus-associated. Equally common other TCR beta chains were less clonally expanded than HLA-associated ones, a later analysis found.

The specimen sequenced was PBMCs. This chain uses TRBV23-1 with TRBJ2-7; weak D call: TRBD1 (6 bases). TRBV23-1 is sorted into the ORF group, with uncertain function. This sequence originates from a woman in her twenties or thirties in good health and CMV-seronegative. CDR3 sequence reads: CASSPDSSYEQYV. The CDR3 coding sequence is TGCGCCAGCAGTCCGGACAGCTCCTACGAGCAGTACGTC.